These T cell receptor beta chains were read from a single sample in a study of cytomegalovirus exposure and HLA in healthy donors. The repertoire was sequenced with immunoSEQ multiplex PCR; TCRdb's copy has only in-frame clones and lacks some. The data show under 150,000 clones, around 80% seen once. The specimen was PBMCs. These receptors came from a woman aged 50 to 60 in good health and CMV-seropositive. Each CDR3 is given with its conserved first and last residue. The D gene is left open where the match is weak. Part of the rows lack a size; the others show once, few, many or a class for expanded clones.

>NA|TRBJ1-2|few|TRBV28
TGTGCCAGCAGTTCTGGCGGGACCGCTTTTGGCTACACCTTC
CASSSGGTAFGYTF
>NA|TRBJ2-2|NA|TRBV6-1
TGTGCCAGCAGTCAAGATTGGTGGGGGCGCACCGGGGAGCTGTTTTTT
CASSQDWWGRTGELFF
>TRBD2|TRBJ2-3|NA|TRBV5-1
TGCGCCAGCAGCTTGGAGCTAGCGGGGGGGCGTCGCGATACGCAGTATTTT
CASSLELAGGRRDTQYF
>NA|TRBJ1-5|NA|TRBV19
TGTGCCAGTTCAAATCAGCCCCAGCATTTT
CASSNQPQHF
>NA|TRBJ1-2|NA|TRBV13
TGTGCCAGCAGCGTACTCCAGGGGATGACCTTC
CASSVLQGMTF
>NA|TRBJ1-5|NA|TRBV10-3
TGTGCCATCAGTGAGCCCCCAGGCCGGGAGGGTAATCAGCCCCAGCATTTT
CAISEPPGREGNQPQHF
>TRBD1|TRBJ1-6|NA|TRBV5-4
TGTGCCAGCAGCTTAGGGACAGGGCTAATTTCACCCCTCCACTTT
CASSLGTGLISPLHF
>NA|TRBJ1-4|few|TRBV27
TGTGCCAGCAGTCCCCCCAGGGGTGAAAAACTGTTTTTT
CASSPPRGEKLFF
>TRBD1|TRBJ1-3|NA|TRBV4-1
TGCGCCAGCAGCCAAGATATTGTCAGGGGGTTATCAGGAAACACCATATATTTT
CASSQDIVRGLSGNTIYF
>TRBD1|TRBJ2-7|NA|TRBV11-1
TGTGCCAGCAGCTTAGTACCGGGACAGGCCTCCTACGAGCAGTACTTC
CASSLVPGQASYEQYF
>NA|TRBJ1-3|NA|TRBV7-6
TGTGCCAGCAGCCCGGGGGGGGGATCCTCTGGAAACACCATATATTTT
CASSPGGGSSGNTIYF
>NA|TRBJ1-3|NA|TRBV9
TGTGCCAGCAGCGTAGCCAGGGCTGGAAACACCATATATTTT
CASSVARAGNTIYF
>NA|TRBJ1-6|NA|TRBV23-1
TGCGCCGGCACCTACTCACCCCTCCACTTT
CAGTYSPLHF
>NA|TRBJ1-1|NA|TRBV29-1
TGCAGCGTAGCCCTCGGAGGGTATGGCACTGAAGCTTTCTTT
CSVALGGYGTEAFF
>NA|TRBJ2-2|few|TRBV19
TGTGCCAGTGGAGGGCCCGGGGAGCTGTTTTTT
CASGGPGELFF
>TRBD2|TRBJ2-1|NA|TRBV6-5
TGTGCCAGCAGAGCAACTAGCGGGGGGGCGGGTGAGCAGTTCTTC
CASRATSGGAGEQFF
>NA|TRBJ1-2|NA|TRBV5-1
TGCGCCAGCAGCCTAGCCCAGCGACAGGCGAATGGCTACACCTTC
CASSLAQRQANGYTF